A single sample gave rise to the 2 T cell receptor beta chains below, sequenced in a study of vaccination and CD4 T cells after COVID-19. No antigen has been assigned to these receptors. The treatment here: approximately 11-day PBMC culture with coronavirus spike peptide pools or control peptides (ViraFEST assay). Sequencing of DNA taken from cultured CD4+ T cells relied on the Oncomine TCR Beta short-read assay. MiXCR, run by TCRdb on the PCR reads, gives a single entry per CDR3 protein. This table has roughly 20,000 distinct CDR3 sequences, around 28% appearing once. The specimen was cultured CD4+ T cells from blood. Receptor source: a human donor with COVID-19.

This clonotype was counted only a few times. The CDR3 nucleotides are TGCAGTGCCACAGGGCGGGCTAATGAAAAACTGTTTTTT. This codes for CSATGRANEKLFF. V is TRBV20-1 and J is TRBJ1-4, with a weak D call TRBD1 (6 bases). Germline V CDR1 and CDR2: DFQATT, SNEGSKA (reference sequence). The CDR3 length is 13 residues. V was trimmed by 6 bases and J by 3 bases, leaving 11 bases between them.

The rearrangement joins TRBV7-9 to TRBJ1-1; D may be TRBD1 (5 bases). CDR1 and CDR2 (germline): SEHNR, FQNEAQ (reference sequence). The CDR3 covers 14 residues. Trimming removed 1 base at V and 0 bases at J, with 6 bases between. This CDR3 reads CASSLGQMNTEAFF. The CDR3 nucleotides read TGTGCCAGCAGCTTAGGACAGATGAACACTGAAGCTTTCTTT.